This T cell receptor beta chain was profiled in a study of blood T cell repertoires in COVID-19. Study summary: Acute and convalescent COVID-19 specimens originated in the United States, Italy and Spain. Nucleic acid was either cDNA or gDNA, and it came from T cells, B-cell-depleted T cells, or PBMCs.

CDR3 length: 14 amino acids. Germline loops: CDR1 SGHDN, CDR2 FVKESK. Between the trimmed V and J ends, which lost 0 bases and 8 bases, there was a span of 10 bases. As processed by the authors: Amplification from reference gene primers served as the basis for estimated nucleated cell counts. TCRdb's table, derived via immunoSEQ multiplex PCR, lists solely in-frame clones and lacks some. V and J calls plus clone size are reproduced from that table; the DNA served to infer D and trimming. The profile shows 300,000 or so clones, about 91% of them singletons. This clone was seen only a few times. This TCR was sampled from a woman aged 25 to 45 who had recovered from COVID-19. The sample consisted of peripheral blood. The J gene is TRBJ2-2, the V gene TRBV14; D unclear. The CDR3 DNA reads as TGTGCCAGCAGCCAAGACTTATATCGGGGGGAGCTGTTTTTT. Protein product: CASSQDLYRGELFF. The entire variable domain, with the rest obtained from reference TRBV14 and TRBJ2-2, is as follows: EAGVTQFPSHSVIEKGQTVTLRCDPISGHDNLYWYRRVMGKEIKFLLHFVKESKQDESGMPNNRFLAERTGGTYSTLKVQPAELEDSGVYFCASSQDLYRGELFFGEGSRLTVL.